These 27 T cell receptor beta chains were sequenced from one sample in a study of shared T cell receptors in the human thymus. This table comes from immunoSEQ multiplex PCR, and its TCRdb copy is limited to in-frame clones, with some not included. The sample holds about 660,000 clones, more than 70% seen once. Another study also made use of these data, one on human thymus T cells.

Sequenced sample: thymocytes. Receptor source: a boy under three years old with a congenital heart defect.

DNA for the CDR3: TGTGCCAGCAGTCCGACCCCTGAGGCTAGCGGGAGTTCCTACGAGCAGTACTTC. Protein: CASSPTPEASGSSYEQYF. The chain uses TRBV28 and TRBJ2-7; TRBD2 matches at 10 bases. This CDR3 region has 18 residues. Trimming at V came to 5 bases and at J to 1 base, leaving 14 bases not matched to a gene. Germline assignment: CDR1 MDHEN and CDR2 SYDVKM.

The CDR3 is CATSRGGGDRGPPSEQYF. The DNA of the CDR3 is TGTGCCACCAGCAGAGGGGGAGGGGACAGGGGGCCCCCAAGCGAGCAGTACTTC. The gene calls are TRBV15 and TRBJ2-7; 12 nucleotides match TRBD1. V gave up 1 base and J gave up 6 bases; unmatched junction bases: 13. CDR1 and CDR2 from the germline V gene are LNHNV and YYDKDF (reference sequence). The CDR3 loop spans 18 amino acids.

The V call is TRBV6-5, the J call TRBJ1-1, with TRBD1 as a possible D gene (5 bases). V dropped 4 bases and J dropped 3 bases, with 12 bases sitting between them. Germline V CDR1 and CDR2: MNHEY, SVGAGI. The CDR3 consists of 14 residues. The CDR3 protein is CASSLRTTHTEAFF. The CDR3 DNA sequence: TGTGCCAGCAGTTTAAGGACAACTCACACTGAAGCTTTCTTT.

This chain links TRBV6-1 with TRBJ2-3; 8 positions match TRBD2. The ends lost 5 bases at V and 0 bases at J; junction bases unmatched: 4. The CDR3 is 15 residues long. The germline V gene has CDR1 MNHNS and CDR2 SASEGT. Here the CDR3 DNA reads TGTGCCAGCAGTACAACTAGCGGTAGCACAGATACGCAGTATTTT. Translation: CASSTTSGSTDTQYF.

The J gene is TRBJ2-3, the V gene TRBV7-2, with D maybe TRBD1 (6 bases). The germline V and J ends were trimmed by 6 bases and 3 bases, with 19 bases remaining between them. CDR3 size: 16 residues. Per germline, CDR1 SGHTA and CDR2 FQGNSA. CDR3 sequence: CASRPSLGAGTDTQYF. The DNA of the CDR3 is TGTGCCAGCAGGCCCTCGTTGGGGGCAGGTACAGATACGCAGTATTTT.

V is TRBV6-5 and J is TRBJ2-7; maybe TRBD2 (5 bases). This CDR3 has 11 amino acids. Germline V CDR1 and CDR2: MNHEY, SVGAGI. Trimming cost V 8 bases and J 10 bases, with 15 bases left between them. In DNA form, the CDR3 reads TGTGCCAGCGGGAGAGAAGAAATCCAGTACTTC. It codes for CASGREEIQYF.

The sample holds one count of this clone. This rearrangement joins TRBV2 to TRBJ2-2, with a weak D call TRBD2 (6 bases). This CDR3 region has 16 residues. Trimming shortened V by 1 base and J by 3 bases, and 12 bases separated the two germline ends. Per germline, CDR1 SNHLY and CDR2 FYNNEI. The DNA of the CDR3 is TGTGCCAGCAGTGAAGGGAGGGGCTCCTACACCGGGGAGCTGTTTTTT. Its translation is CASSEGRGSYTGELFF.

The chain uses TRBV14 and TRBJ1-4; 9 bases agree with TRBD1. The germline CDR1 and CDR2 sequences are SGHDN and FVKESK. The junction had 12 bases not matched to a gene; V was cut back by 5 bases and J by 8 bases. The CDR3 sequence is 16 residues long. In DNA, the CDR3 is TGTGCCAGCAGCTCCCAGGATCGGGACAGGGTCGAAAAACTGTTTTTT. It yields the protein CASSSQDRDRVEKLFF.

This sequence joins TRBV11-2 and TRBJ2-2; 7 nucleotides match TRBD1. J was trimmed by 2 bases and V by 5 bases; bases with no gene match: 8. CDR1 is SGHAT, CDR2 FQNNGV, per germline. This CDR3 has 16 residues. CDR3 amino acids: CASSPRTGINTGELFF. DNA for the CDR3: TGTGCCAGCAGCCCAAGGACAGGCATAAACACCGGGGAGCTGTTTTTT.

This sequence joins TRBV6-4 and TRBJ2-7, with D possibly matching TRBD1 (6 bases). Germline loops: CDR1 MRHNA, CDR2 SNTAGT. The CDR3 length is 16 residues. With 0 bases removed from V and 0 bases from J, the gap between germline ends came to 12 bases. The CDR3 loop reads CASSDSGQLCSYEQYF. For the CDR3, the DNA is TGTGCCAGCAGTGACTCGGGACAACTCTGCTCCTACGAGCAGTACTTC.

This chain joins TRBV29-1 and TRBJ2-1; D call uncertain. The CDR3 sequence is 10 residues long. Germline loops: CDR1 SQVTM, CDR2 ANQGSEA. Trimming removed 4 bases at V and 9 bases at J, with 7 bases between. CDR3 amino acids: CSVGWPEQFF. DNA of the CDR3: TGCAGCGTTGGGTGGCCTGAGCAGTTCTTC.

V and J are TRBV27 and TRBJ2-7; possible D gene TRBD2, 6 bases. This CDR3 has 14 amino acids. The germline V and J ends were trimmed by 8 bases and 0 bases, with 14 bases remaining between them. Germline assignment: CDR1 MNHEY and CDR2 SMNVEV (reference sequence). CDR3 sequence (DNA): TGTGCCAGCGCGAGTAGCGGTCCCTCCTACGAGCAGTACTTC. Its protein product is CASASSGPSYEQYF.

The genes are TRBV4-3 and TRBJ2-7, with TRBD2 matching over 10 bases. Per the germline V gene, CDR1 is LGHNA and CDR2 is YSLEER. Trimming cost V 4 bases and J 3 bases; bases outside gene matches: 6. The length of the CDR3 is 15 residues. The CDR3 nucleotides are TGCGCCAGCAGCCCTACTAGCGGGGAGGACTACGAGCAGTACTTC. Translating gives CASSPTSGEDYEQYF.

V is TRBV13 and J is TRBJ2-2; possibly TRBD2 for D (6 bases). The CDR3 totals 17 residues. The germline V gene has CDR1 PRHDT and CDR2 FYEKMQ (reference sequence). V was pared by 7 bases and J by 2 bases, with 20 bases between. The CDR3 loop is CASTFVGASDNTGELFF. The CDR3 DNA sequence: TGTGCCAGCACCTTCGTAGGGGCTAGCGACAACACCGGGGAGCTGTTTTTT.

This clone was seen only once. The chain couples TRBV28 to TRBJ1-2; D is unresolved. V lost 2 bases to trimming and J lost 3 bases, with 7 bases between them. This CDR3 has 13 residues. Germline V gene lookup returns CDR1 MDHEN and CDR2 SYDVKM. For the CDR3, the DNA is TGTGCCAGCAGTTTACCTGGCTACTATGGCTACACCTTC. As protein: CASSLPGYYGYTF.

The CDR3 nucleotides are TGCGCCAGCAGCCAAGAGGGACAGGGCCCTTATAGCAATCAGCCCCAGCATTTT. Protein: CASSQEGQGPYSNQPQHF. This chain links TRBV4-1 with TRBJ1-5; 9 nucleotides line up with TRBD1. Trimming took 0 bases from V and 0 from J; bases not matched to a gene: 6. The length of the CDR3 is 18 residues. Germline loops: CDR1 MGHRA, CDR2 YSYEKL.

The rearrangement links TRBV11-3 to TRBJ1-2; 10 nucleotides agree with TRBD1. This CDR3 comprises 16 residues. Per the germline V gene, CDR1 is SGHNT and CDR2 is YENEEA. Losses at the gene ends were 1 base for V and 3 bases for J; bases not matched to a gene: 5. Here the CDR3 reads CASSLVAGTGDYGYTF. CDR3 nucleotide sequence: TGTGCCAGCAGCTTAGTAGCCGGGACAGGGGACTATGGCTACACCTTC.

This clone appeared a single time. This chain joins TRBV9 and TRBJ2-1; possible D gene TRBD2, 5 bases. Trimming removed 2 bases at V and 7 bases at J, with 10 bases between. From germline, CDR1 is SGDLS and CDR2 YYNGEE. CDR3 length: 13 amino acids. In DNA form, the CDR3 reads TGTGCCAGCAGCGTCGGCCTAGCAAATGAGCAGTTCTTC. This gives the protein CASSVGLANEQFF.

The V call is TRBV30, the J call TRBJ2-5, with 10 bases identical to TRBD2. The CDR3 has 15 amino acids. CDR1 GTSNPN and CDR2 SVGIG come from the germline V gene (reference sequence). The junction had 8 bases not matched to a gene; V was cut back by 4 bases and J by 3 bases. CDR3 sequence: CAWTGTSAYKETQYF. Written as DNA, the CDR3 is TGTGCCTGGACCGGGACTAGCGCCTACAAAGAGACCCAGTACTTC.

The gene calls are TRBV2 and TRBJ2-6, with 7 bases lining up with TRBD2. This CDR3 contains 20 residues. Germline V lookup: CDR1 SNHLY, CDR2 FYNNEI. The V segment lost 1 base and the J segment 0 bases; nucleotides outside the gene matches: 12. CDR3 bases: TGTGCCAGCAGTGAAGGGCCCGGGGACGGGGGGACCTCTGGGGCCAACGTCCTGACTTTC. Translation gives CASSEGPGDGGTSGANVLTF.

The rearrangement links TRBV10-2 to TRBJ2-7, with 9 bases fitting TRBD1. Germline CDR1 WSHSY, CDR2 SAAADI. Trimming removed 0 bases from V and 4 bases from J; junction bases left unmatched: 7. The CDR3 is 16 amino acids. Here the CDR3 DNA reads TGCGCCAGCAGTGAGTCGGGGACAGGGTTGGTTTACGAGCAGTACTTC. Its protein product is CASSESGTGLVYEQYF.

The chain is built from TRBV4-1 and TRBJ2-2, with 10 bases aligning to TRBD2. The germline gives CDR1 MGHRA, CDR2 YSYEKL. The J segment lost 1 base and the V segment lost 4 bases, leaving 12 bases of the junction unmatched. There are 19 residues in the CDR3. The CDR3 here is CASSPKKGLAGENTGELFF. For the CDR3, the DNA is TGCGCCAGCAGCCCTAAGAAGGGGCTAGCGGGAGAGAACACCGGGGAGCTGTTTTTT.

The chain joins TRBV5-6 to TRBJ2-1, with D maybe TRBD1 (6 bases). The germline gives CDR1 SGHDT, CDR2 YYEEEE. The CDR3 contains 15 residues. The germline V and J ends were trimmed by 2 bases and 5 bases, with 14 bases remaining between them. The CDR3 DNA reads TGTGCCAGCAGCTTCCGGGACACCGTAAACAATGAGCAGTTCTTC. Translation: CASSFRDTVNNEQFF.

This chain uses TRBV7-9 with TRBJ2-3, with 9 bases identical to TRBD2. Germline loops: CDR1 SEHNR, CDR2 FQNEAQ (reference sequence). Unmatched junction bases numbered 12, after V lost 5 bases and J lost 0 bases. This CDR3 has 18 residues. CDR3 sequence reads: CASSIRLAENNSTDTQYF. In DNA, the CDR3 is TGTGCCAGCAGCATCCGACTAGCGGAGAATAATAGCACAGATACGCAGTATTTT.

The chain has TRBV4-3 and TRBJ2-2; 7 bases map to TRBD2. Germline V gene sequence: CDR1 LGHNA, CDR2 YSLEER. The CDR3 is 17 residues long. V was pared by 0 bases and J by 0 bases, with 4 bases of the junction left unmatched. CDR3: CASSQDRGVPNTGELFF. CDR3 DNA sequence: TGCGCCAGCAGCCAAGATCGGGGGGTTCCGAACACCGGGGAGCTGTTTTTT.

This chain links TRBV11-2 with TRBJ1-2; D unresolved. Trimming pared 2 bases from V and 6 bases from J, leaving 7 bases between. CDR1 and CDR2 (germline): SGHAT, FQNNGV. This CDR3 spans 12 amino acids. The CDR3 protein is CASSLSEDGYTF. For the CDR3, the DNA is TGTGCCAGCAGCTTATCCGAGGATGGCTACACCTTC.

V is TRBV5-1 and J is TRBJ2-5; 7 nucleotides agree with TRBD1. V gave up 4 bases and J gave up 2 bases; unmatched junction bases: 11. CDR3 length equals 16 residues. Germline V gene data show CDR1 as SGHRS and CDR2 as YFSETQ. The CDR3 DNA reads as TGCGCCAGCAGCCCGCCCGACAGGGACCCACAAGAGACCCAGTACTTC. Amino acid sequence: CASSPPDRDPQETQYF.